The 3 T cell receptor beta chains below all came from one sample that was sequenced in a study of blood T cell repertoires in COVID-19. Sequencing used immunoSEQ multiplex PCR; TCRdb keeps in-frame clones, though not all of them. The sample gives roughly 29,000 clones, roughly 80% of which show up once; roughly a tenth is in the top ten. Sequencing input: peripheral blood. The receptor set was obtained from a man aged 80 or over with active COVID-19.

The rearrangement joins TRBV4-1 to TRBJ2-3; 7 nucleotides align to TRBD1. V gave up 4 bases and J gave up 1 base; unmatched junction bases: 5. The CDR3 runs to 15 residues. Germline CDR1 is MGHRA and CDR2 is YSYEKL. The CDR3 region has the DNA TGCGCCAGCAGCCCCCGACAGGGAGGCACAGATACGCAGTATTTT. This gives the protein CASSPRQGGTDTQYF.

The V gene is TRBV4-1, the J gene TRBJ2-3; unclear D gene. The CDR3 runs to 12 residues. V was trimmed by 3 bases and J by 6 bases, leaving 7 bases between them. Germline loops: CDR1 MGHRA, CDR2 YSYEKL. CDR3 amino acids: CASSHDSDTQYF. The DNA for the CDR3 is TGCGCCAGCAGCCATGACTCGGATACGCAGTATTTT.

The rearrangement joins TRBV5-6 to TRBJ1-2; 8 bases are a match to TRBD1. CDR1 and CDR2 (germline): SGHDT, YYEEEE. The CDR3 runs 15 residues. The V and J ends lost 0 bases and 8 bases, in that order; junction bases with no gene match: 9. CDR3 amino acids: CASSLGPQGARGYTF. Here the CDR3 DNA reads TGTGCCAGCAGCTTGGGGCCCCAGGGGGCGCGCGGCTACACCTTC.